This T cell receptor beta chain was found in a study of OX40 agonist ivuxolimab in advanced cancers. Regarding the study as a whole: Specificity for antigen went undetermined in the expanded peripheral T cells.

The ends were cut back, 1 base at V and 0 bases at J, with 8 bases in the middle. CDR1 SGHDT and CDR2 YYEEEE come from the germline V gene. The CDR3 runs to 14 residues. This clone has a handful of counts. Its cognate antigen is unknown. Generated by immunoSEQ multiplex PCR, the TCRdb table keeps only in-frame clones and is missing some. The sample has about 65,000 clones, roughly 87% seen once. This chain connects TRBV5-6 to TRBJ2-7, with D possibly TRBD1 on 5 matching bases. The source was CD4+ or CD8+ T cells sorted from blood, collected in a trial of the OX40 agonist ivuxolimab. The TCR was taken from an adult with an advanced solid tumor such as melanoma, head and neck, liver or kidney cancer. For the CDR3, the DNA is TGTGCCAGCAGCTTGAGGACACGCTCCTACGAGCAGTACTTC. It encodes CASSLRTRSYEQYF.